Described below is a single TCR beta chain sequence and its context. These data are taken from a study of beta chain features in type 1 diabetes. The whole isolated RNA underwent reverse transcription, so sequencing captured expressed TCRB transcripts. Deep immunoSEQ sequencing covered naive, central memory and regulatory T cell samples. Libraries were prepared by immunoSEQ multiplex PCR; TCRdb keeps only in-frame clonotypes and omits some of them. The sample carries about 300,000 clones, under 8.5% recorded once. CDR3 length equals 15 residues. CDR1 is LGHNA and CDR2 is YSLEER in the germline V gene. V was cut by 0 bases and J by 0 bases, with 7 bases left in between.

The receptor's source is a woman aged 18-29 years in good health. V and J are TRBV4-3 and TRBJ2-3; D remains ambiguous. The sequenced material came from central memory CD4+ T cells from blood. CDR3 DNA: TGCGCCAGCAGCCAAGATGTGACTAGCACAGATACGCAGTATTTT. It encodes CASSQDVTSTDTQYF.